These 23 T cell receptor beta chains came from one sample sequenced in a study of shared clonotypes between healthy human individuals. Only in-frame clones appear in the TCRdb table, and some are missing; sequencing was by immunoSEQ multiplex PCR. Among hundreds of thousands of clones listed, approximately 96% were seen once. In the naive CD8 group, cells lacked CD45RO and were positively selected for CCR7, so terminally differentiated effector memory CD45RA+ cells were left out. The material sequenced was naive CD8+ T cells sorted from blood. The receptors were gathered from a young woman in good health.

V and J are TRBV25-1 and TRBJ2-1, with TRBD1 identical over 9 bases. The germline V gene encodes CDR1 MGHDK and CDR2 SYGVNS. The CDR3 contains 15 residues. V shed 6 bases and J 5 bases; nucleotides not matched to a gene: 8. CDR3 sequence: CASSLTGGPHNEQFF. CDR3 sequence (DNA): TGTGCCAGCAGCTTGACAGGGGGTCCCCACAATGAGCAGTTCTTC.

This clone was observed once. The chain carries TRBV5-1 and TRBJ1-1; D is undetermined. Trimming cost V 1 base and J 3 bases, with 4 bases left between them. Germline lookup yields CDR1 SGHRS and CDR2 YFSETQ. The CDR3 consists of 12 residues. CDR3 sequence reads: CASSLTHTEAFF. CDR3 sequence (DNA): TGCGCCAGCAGCTTGACCCACACTGAAGCTTTCTTT.

The CDR3 region is CASSSTLVGQGYYEQYF. DNA of the CDR3: TGTGCCAGCAGCTCCACACTGGTGGGACAGGGGTACTACGAGCAGTACTTC. The chain carries TRBV7-2 and TRBJ2-7, with 10 bases aligning to TRBD1. This CDR3 is built from 17 residues. V lost 4 bases to trimming and J lost 3 bases; unmatched junction nucleotides: 12. Germline V CDR1 and CDR2: SGHTA, FQGNSA.

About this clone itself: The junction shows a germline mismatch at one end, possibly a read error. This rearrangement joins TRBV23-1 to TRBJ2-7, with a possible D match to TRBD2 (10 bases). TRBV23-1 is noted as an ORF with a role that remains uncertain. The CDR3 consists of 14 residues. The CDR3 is CASRGQGQREGRNF. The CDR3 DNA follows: TGCGCCAGCCGGGGACAGGGCCAGCGGGAGGGCCGGAACTTC.

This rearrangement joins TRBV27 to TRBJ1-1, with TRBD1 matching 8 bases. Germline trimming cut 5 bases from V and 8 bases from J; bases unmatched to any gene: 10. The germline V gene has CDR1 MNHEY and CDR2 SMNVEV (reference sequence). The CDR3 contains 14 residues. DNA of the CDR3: TGTGCCAGCAGTCACTGGACAGGGTCATCAGAAGCTTTCTTT. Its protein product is CASSHWTGSSEAFF.

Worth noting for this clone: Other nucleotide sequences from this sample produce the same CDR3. The CDR3 loop reads CASSQGRPYEQYF. Here the CDR3 DNA reads TGCGCCAGCAGCCAAGGTCGACCCTACGAGCAGTACTTC. The J gene is TRBJ2-7, the V gene TRBV4-1; no clear D. The V gene's germline CDR1 is MGHRA and CDR2 YSYEKL. CDR3 length: 13 amino acids. V was pared by 1 base and J by 2 bases, with 6 bases between.

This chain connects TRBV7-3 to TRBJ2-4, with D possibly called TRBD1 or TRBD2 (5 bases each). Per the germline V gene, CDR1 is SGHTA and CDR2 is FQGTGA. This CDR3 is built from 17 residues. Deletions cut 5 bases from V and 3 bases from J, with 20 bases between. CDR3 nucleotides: TGTGCCAGCAGCCCTACGGGACGCGAACGGGGCAAAAACATTCAGTACTTC. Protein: CASSPTGRERGKNIQYF.

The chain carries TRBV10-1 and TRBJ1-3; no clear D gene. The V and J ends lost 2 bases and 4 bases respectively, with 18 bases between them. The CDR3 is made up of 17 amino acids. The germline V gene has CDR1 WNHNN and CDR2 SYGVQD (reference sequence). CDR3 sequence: CASSEAPGLFPGNTIYF. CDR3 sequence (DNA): TGCGCCAGCAGTGAGGCACCGGGCCTCTTCCCGGGAAACACCATATATTTT.

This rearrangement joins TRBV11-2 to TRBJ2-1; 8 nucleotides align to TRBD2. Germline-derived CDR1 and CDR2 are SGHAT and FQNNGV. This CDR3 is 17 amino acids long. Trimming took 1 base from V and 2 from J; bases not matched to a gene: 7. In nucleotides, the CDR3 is TGTGCCAGCAGCTTAGGTCCCGGGAGGGCCCCCTACAATGAGCAGTTCTTC. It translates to CASSLGPGRAPYNEQFF.

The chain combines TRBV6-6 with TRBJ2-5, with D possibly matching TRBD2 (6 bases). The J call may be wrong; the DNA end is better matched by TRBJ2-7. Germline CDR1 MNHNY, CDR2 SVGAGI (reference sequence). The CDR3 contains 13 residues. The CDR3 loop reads CASSHWRGAEQYF. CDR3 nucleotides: TGTGCCAGCAGTCACTGGAGGGGCGCCGAGCAGTACTTC.

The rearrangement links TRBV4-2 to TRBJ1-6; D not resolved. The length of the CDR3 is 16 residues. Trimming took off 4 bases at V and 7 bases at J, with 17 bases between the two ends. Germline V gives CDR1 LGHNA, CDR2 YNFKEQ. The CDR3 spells CASSLDSPAPNSPLHF. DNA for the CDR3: TGTGCCAGCAGCCTAGACTCCCCGGCTCCAAATTCACCCCTCCACTTT.

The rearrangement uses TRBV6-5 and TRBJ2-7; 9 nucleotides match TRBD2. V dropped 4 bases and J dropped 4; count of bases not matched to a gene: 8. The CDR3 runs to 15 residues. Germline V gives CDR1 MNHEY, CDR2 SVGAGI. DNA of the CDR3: TGTGCCAGCAGTTCTCAGACTAGCGGACAGTACGAGCAGTACTTC. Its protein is CASSSQTSGQYEQYF.

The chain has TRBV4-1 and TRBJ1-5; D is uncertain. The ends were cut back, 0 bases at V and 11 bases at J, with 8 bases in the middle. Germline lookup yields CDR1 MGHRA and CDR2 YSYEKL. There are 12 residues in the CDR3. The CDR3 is CASSQDGQTQHF. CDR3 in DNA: TGCGCCAGCAGCCAAGATGGCCAGACCCAGCATTTT.

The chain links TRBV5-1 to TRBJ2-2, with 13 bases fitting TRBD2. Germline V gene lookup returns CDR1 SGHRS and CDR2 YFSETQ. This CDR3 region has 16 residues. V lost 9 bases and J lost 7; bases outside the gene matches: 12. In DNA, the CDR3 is TGCGCCATTGGGGGAGGACTAGCGGGAGAGATCGGGGAGCTGTTTTTT. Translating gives CAIGGGLAGEIGELFF.

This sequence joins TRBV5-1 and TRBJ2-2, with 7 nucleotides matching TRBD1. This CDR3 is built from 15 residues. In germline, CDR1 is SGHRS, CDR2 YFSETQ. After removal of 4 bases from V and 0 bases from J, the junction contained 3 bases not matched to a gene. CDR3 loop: CASSHGTANTGELFF. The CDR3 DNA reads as TGCGCCAGCAGCCACGGGACAGCGAACACCGGGGAGCTGTTTTTT.

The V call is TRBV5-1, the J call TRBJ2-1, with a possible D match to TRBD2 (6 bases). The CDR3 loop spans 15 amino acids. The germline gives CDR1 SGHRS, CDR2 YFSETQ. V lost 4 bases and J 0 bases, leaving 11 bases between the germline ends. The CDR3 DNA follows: TGCGCCAGCAGCGAGGACGGGAGCTCCTACAATGAGCAGTTCTTC. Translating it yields CASSEDGSSYNEQFF.

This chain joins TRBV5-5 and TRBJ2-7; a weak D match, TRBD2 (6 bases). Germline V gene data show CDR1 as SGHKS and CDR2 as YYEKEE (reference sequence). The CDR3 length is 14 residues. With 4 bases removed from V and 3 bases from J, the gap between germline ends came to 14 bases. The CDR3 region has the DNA TGTGCCAGCAGCCCGTACGGGACTTTCTACGAGCAGTACTTC. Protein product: CASSPYGTFYEQYF. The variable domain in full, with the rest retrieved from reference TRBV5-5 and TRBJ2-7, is DAGVTQSPTHLIKTRGQQVTLRCSPISGHKSVSWYQQVLGQGPQFIFQYYEKEERGRGNFPDRFSARQFPNYSSELNVNALLLGDSALYLCASSPYGTFYEQYFGPGTRLTVT.

This CDR3 reads CASSSTTRYEQYF. DNA for the CDR3: TGTGCCAGCAGCTCGACTACCAGATACGAGCAGTACTTC. The V and J genes are TRBV28 and TRBJ2-7, with a weak D call TRBD2 (5 bases). CDR1 and CDR2 from the germline V gene are MDHEN and SYDVKM. The germline V and J ends were trimmed by 6 bases and 4 bases, with 13 bases remaining between them. The CDR3 totals 13 residues.

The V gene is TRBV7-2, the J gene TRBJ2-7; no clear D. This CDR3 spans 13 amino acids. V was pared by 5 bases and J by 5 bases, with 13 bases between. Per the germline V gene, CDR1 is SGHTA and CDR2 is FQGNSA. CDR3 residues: CASSPPSRNEQYF. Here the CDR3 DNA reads TGTGCCAGCAGCCCCCCCTCCCGAAACGAGCAGTACTTC.

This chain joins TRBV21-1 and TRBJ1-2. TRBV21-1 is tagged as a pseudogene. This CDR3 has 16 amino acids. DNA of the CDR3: TGTGCCAGCAGCAAAGGAGGAAAAGCCCGAAACTATGGCTACACCTTC. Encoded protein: CASSKGGKARNYGYTF.

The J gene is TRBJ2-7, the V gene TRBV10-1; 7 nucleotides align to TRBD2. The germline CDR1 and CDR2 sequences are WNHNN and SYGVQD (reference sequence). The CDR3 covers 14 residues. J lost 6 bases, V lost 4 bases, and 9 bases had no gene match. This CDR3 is CASSVDRLAGEQYF. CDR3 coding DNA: TGCGCCAGCAGTGTCGATCGACTAGCCGGCGAGCAGTACTTC.

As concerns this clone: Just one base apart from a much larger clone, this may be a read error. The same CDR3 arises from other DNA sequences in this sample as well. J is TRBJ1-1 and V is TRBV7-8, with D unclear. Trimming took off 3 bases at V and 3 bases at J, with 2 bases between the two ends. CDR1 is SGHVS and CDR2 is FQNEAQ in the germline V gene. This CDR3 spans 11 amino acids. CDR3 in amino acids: CASSLYTEAFF. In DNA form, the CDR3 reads TGTGCCAGCAGCTTGTACACTGAAGCTTTCTTT.

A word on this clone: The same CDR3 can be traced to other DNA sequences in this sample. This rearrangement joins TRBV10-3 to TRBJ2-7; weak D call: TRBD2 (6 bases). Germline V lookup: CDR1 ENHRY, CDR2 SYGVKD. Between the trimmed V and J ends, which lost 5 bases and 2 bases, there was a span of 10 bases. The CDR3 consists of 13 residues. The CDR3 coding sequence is TGTGCCATCAGTCGGGACTCAACCTACGAGCAGTACTTC. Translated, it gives CAISRDSTYEQYF.